This TCR beta chain came from a study of blood T cell repertoires in COVID-19. Generated by immunoSEQ multiplex PCR, the TCRdb table keeps only in-frame clones and is missing some. The sample carries hundreds of thousands of clones, 75% to 90% recorded once. This clonotype was sampled from a man aged 25-40 years who had recovered from COVID-19. Input material: PBMCs or T cells enriched from blood (not recorded which).

The CDR3 here is CASSTSGQGTEAFF. The CDR3 DNA is TGTGCCAGCAGCACAAGCGGACAGGGTACTGAAGCTTTCTTT. The chain uses TRBV6-5 and TRBJ1-1; TRBD1 agrees at 8 bases. CDR3 length: 14 residues. The germline V gene has CDR1 MNHEY and CDR2 SVGAGI. V was pared by 6 bases and J by 5 bases, with 8 bases of the junction left unmatched.